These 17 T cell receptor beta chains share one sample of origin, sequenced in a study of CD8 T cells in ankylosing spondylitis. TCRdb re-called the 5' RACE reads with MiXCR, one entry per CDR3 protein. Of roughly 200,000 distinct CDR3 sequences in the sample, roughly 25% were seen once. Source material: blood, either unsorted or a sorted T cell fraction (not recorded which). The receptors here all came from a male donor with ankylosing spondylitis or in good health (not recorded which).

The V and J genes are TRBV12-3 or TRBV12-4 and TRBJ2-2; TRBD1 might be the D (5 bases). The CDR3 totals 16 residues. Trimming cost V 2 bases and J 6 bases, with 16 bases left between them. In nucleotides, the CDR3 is TGTGCCAGCAGTTTATTACCGCGTCAGGGTGCCGGGGAGCTGTTTTTT. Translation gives CASSLLPRQGAGELFF.

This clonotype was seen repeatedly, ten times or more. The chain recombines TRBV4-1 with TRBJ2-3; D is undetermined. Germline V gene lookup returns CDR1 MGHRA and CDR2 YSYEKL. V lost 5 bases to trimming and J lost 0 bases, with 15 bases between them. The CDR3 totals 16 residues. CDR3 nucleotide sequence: TGCGCCAGCAGCAACCGGACGCGCACTAGCACAGATACGCAGTATTTT. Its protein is CASSNRTRTSTDTQYF.

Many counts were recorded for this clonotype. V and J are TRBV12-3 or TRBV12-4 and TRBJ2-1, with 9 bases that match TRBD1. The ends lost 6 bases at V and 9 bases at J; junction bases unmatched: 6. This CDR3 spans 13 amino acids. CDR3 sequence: CASRQGARGEQFF. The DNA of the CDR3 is TGTGCCAGCAGACAGGGGGCAAGGGGTGAGCAGTTCTTC.

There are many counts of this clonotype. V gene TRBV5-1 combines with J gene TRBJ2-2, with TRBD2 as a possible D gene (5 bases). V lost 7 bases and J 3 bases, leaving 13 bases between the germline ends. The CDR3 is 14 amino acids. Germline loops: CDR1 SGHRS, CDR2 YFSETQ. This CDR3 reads CASRNREHTGELFF. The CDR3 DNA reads TGCGCCAGCCGGAATCGGGAACACACCGGGGAGCTGTTTTTT.

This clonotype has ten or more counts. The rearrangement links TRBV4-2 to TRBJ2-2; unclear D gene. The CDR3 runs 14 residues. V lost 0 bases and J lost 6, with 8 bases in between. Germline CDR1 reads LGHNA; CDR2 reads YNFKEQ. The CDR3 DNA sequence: TGTGCCAGCAGCCAAGAACGAATTGCCGGGGAGCTGTTTTTT. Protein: CASSQERIAGELFF.

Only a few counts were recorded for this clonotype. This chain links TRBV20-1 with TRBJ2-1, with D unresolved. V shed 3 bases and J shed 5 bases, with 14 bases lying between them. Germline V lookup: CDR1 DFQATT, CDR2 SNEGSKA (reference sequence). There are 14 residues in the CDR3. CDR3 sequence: CSASGPLPHNEQFF. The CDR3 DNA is TGCAGTGCTAGCGGCCCACTCCCCCACAATGAGCAGTTCTTC.

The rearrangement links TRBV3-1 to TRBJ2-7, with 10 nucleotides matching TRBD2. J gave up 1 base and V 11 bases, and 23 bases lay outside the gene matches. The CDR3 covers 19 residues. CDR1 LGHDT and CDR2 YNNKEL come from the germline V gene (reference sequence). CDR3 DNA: TGTGCCTCCACCAAGCAGGTCCCTAGCGGGAGTGTAAGTTCCTACGAGCAGTACTTC. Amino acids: CASTKQVPSGSVSSYEQYF.

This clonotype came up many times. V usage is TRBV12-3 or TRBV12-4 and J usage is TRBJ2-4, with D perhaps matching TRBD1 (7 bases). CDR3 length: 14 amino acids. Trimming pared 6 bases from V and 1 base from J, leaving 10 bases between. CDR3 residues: CASSRGRAKNIQYF. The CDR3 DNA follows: TGTGCCAGCAGCAGGGGGAGGGCCAAAAACATTCAGTACTTC.

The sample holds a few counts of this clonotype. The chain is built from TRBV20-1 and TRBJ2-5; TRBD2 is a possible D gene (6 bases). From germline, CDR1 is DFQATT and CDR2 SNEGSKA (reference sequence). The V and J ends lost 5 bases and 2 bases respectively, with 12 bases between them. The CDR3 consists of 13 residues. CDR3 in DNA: TGCAGTGCTGGGAGGACCCCTCAAGAGACCCAGTACTTC. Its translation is CSAGRTPQETQYF.

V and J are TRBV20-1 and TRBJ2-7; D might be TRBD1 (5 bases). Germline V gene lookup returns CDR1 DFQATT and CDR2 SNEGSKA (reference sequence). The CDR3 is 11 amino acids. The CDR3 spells CCGRRVGEQYF. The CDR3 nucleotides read TGCTGTGGGCGCAGGGTCGGAGAGCAGTACTTC.

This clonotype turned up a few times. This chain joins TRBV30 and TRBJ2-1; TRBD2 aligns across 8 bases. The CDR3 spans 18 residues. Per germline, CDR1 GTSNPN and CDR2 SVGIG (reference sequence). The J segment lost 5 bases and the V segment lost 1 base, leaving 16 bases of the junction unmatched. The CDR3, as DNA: TGTGCCTGGAGTGCGGGGCACCTACTAGCGGCGACCCACAATGAGCAGTTCTTC. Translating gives CAWSAGHLLAATHNEQFF. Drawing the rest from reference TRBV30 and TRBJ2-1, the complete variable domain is SQTIHQWPATLVQPVGSPLSLECTVEGTSNPNLYWYRQAAGRGLQLLFYSVGIGQISSEVPQNLSASRPQDRQFILSSKKLLLSDSGFYLCAWSAGHLLAATHNEQFFGPGTRLTVL.

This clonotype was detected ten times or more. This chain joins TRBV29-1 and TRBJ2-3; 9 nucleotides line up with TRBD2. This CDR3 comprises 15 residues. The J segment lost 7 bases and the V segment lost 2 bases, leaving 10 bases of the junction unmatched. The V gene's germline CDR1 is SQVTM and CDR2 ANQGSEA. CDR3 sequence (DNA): TGCAGCGTTGAAAAGGCTAGCGGGGTTAAGAATACGCAGTATTTT. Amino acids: CSVEKASGVKNTQYF.

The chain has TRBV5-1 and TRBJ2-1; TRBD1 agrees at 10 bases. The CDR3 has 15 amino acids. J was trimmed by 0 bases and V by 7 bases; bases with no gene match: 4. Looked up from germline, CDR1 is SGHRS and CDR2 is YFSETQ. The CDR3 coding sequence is TGCGCCAGCCGAGACAGGGGGCTCTCCTACAATGAGCAGTTCTTC. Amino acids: CASRDRGLSYNEQFF.

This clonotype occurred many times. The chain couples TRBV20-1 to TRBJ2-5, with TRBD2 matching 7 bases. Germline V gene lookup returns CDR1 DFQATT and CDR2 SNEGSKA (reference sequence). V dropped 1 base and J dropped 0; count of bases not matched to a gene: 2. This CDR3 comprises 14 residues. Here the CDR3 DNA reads TGCAGTGCTAGAGGGGAGGGGTACCAAGAGACCCAGTACTTC. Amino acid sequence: CSARGEGYQETQYF.

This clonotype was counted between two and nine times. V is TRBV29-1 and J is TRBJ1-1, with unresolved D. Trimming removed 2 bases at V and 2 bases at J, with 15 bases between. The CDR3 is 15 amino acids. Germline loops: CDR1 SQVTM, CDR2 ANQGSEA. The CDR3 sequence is CSVEWWQSKNTEAFF. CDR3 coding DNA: TGCAGCGTTGAATGGTGGCAGTCTAAAAACACTGAAGCTTTCTTT.

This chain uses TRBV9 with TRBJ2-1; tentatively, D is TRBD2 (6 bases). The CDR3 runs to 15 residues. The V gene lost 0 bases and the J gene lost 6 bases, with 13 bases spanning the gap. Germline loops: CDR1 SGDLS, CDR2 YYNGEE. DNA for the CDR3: TGTGCCAGCAGCGTAGACCCGTCGGGGGTCAATGAGCAGTTCTTC. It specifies CASSVDPSGVNEQFF.

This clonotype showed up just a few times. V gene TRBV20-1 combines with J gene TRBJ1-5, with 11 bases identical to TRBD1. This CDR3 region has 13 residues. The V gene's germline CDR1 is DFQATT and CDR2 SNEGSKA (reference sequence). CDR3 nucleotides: TGCAGCGGACAGGGGGCGTTCAATCAGCCCCAGCATTTT. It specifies CSGQGAFNQPQHF.